This T cell receptor (beta chain) was sequenced during a study of blood T cell repertoires in COVID-19. Across the study: PBMCs, B-cell-depleted T cells, or T cells provided the cDNA or gDNA that made up the material.

In the authors' methods: Estimates of nucleated cell counts were drawn from the amplification of reference gene primers. Some clones are missing from TCRdb's copy, which holds only in-frame ones; the method was immunoSEQ multiplex PCR. Clone size and V and J calls were adopted from that table, with D and trimming inferred from the DNA. The profile shows fewer than 85,000 clones, 73% of them singletons. The CDR3 contains 13 residues. Germline V CDR1 and CDR2: LNHDA, SQIVND (reference sequence). Trimming took off 3 bases at V and 4 bases at J, with 7 bases between the two ends. Sequencing used peripheral blood. The chain links TRBV19 to TRBJ2-1; D is unresolved. The clonotype was recovered from a man aged 55 to 70 with acute or convalescent COVID-19. The CDR3 loop is CASSITAYNEQFF. CDR3 bases: TGTGCCAGTAGTATCACAGCTTACAATGAGCAGTTCTTC.